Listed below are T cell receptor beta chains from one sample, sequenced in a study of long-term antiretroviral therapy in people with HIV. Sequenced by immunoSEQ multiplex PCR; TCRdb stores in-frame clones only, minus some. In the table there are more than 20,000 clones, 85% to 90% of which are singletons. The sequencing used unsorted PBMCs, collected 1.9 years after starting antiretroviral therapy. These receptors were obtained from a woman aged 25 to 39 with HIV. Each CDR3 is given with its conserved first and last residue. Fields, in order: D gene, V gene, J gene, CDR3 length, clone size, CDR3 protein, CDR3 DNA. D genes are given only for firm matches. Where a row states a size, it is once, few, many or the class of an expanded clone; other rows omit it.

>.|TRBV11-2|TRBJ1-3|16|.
CASSLVPAVSGNTIYF
TGTGCCAGCAGCTTAGTCCCAGCGGTCTCTGGAAACACCATATATTTT
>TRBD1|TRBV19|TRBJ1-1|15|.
CASRVRQGSNTEAFF
TGTGCTTCAAGGGTGAGACAGGGGTCGAACACTGAAGCTTTCTTT
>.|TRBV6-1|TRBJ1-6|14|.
CASKTGGVDSPLHF
TGTGCCAGCAAAACGGGAGGTGTCGATTCACCCCTCCACTTT
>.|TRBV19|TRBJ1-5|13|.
CASSMQVYQPQHF
TGTGCCAGTAGTATGCAGGTTTATCAGCCCCAGCATTTT
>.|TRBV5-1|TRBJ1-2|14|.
CASSRLGSSEGYTF
TGCGCCAGCAGCCGCCTTGGAAGTTCAGAAGGCTACACCTTC
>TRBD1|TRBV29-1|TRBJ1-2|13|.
CSVGSRGRDGYTF
TGCAGCGTTGGAAGCAGGGGGAGAGATGGCTACACCTTC
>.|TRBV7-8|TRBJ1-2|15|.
CASSLALEINYGYTF
TGTGCCAGCAGCTTAGCTCTCGAAATTAACTATGGCTACACCTTC
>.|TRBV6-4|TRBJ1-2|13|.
CASSPTGDYGYTF
TGTGCCAGCAGCCCGACAGGAGACTATGGCTACACCTTC
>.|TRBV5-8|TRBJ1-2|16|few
CASRQKKRHRIYGYTF
TGTGCCAGCCGACAAAAAAAGCGGCACAGGATCTATGGCTACACCTTC
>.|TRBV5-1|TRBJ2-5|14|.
CASSLMGAQETQYF
TGCGCCAGCAGCTTGATGGGGGCCCAAGAGACCCAGTACTTC
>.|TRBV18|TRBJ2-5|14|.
CASSPGRRGETQYF
TGTGCCAGCTCACCGGGAAGAAGGGGGGAGACCCAGTACTTC
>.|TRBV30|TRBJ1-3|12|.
CASTATGNTIYF
TGTGCCTCGACCGCGACTGGAAACACCATATATTTT
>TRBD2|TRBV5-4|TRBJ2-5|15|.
CASSALGGFSETQYF
TGTGCCAGCAGCGCCCTGGGGGGGTTTTCGGAGACCCAGTACTTC
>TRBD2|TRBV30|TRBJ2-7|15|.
CAWSGLGLETYEQYF
TGTGCCTGGAGTGGACTCGGACTAGAGACCTACGAGCAGTACTTC
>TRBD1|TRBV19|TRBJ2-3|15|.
CASSPQQGLTDTQYF
TGTGCCAGTAGTCCCCAACAGGGGCTCACAGATACGCAGTATTTT
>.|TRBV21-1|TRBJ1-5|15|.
CASSKERGGNQPQHF
TGTGCCAGCAGCAAAGAGAGAGGGGGAAATCAGCCCCAGCATTTT
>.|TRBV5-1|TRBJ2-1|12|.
CASRGGLVEQFF
TGCGCCAGCAGAGGAGGCCTCGTTGAGCAGTTCTTC
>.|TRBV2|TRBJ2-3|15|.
CASSPFSGDTDTQYF
TGTGCCAGCAGCCCCTTTTCGGGGGACACAGATACGCAGTATTTT
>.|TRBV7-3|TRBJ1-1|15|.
CASSLQQVGNTEAFF
TGTGCCAGCAGCTTACAACAGGTCGGGAACACTGAAGCTTTCTTT
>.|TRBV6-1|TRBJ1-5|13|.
CASNRQVNQPQHF
TGTGCCAGCAACCGGCAGGTAAATCAGCCCCAGCATTTT